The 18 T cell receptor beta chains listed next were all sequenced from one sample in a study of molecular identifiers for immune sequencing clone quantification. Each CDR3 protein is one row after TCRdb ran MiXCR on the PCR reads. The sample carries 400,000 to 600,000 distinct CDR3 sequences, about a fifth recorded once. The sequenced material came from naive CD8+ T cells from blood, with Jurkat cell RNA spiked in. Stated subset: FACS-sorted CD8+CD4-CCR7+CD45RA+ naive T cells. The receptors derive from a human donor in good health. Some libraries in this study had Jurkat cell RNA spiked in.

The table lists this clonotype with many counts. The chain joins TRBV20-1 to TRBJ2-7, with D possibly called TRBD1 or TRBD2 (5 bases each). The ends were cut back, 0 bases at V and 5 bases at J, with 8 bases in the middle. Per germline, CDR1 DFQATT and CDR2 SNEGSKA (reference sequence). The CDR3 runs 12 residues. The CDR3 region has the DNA TGCAGTGCTAGAGATGAGGGACACGAGCAGTACTTC. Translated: CSARDEGHEQYF.

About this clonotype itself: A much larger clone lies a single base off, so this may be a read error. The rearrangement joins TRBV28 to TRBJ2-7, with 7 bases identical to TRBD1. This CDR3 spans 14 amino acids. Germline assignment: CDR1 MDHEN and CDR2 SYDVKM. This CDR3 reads CASRPPGQPYEQHF. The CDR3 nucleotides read TGTGCCAGCAGGCCTCCGGGACAGCCCTACGAGCAGCACTTC. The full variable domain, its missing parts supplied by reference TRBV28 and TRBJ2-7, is DVKVTQSSRYLVKRTGEKVFLECVQDMDHENMFWYRQDPGLGLRLIYFSYDVKMKEKGDIPEGYSVSREKKERFSLILESASTNQTSMYLCASRPPGQPYEQHFGPGTRLTVT.

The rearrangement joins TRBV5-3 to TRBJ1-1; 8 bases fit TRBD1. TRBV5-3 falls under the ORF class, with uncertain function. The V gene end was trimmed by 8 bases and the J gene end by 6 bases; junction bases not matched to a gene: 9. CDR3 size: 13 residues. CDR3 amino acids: CASSQTGDAEAFF. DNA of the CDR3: TGTGCCAGCAGCCAGACAGGGGACGCTGAAGCTTTCTTT.

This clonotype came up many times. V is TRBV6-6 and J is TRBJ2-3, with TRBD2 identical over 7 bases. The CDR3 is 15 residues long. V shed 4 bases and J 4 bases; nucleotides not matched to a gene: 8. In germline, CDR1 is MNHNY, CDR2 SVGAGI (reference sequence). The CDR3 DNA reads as TGTGCCAGCAGTTCCCCGACTAGCAGGGCAGATACGCAGTATTTT. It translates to CASSSPTSRADTQYF.

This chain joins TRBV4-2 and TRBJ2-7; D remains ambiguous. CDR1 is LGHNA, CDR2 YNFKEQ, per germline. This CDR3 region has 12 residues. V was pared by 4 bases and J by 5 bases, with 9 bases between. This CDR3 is CASSPGQNEQYF. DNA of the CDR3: TGTGCCAGCAGCCCCGGGCAGAACGAGCAGTACTTC.

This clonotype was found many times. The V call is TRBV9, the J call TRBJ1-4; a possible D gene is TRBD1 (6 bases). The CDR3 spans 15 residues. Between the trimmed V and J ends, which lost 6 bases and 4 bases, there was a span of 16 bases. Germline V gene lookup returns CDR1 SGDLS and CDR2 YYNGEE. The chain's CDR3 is CASTLGAMNNEKLFF. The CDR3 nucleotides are TGTGCCAGCACGCTGGGGGCCATGAATAATGAAAAACTGTTTTTT.

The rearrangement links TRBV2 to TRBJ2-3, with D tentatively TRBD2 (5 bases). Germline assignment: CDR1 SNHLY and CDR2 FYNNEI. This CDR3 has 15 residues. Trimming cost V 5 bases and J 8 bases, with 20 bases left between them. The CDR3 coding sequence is TGTGCCAGCAGTCCCACTGGACGGGGAATGGGTACGCAGTATTTT. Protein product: CASSPTGRGMGTQYF. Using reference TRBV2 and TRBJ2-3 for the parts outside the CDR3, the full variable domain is EPEVTQTPSHQVTQMGQEVILRCVPISNHLYFYWYRQILGQKVEFLVSFYNNEISEKSEIFDDQFSVERPDGSNFTLKIRSTKLEDSAMYFCASSPTGRGMGTQYFGPGTRLTVL.

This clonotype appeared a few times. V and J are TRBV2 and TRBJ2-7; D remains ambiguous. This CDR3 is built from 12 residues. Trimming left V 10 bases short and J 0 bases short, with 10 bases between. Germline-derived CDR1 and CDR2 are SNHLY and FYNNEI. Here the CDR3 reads CATAVSSYEQYF. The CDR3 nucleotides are TGTGCCACCGCAGTAAGCTCCTACGAGCAGTACTTC.

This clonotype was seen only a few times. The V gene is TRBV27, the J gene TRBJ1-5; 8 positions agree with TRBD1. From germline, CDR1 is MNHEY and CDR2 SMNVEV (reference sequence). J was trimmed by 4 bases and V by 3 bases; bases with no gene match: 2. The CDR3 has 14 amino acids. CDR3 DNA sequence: TGTGCCAGCAGTTTCAGGGGGCCTAATCAGCCCCAGCATTTT. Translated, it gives CASSFRGPNQPQHF.

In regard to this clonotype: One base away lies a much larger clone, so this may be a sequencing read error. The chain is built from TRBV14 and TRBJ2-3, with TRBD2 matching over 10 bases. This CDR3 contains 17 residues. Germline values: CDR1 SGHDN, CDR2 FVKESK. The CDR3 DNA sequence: TGTGCCAACAGCCAAGGAGGACTAGCGGCCCCCACAGATACGCAGTATTTT. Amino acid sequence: CANSQGGLAAPTDTQYF.

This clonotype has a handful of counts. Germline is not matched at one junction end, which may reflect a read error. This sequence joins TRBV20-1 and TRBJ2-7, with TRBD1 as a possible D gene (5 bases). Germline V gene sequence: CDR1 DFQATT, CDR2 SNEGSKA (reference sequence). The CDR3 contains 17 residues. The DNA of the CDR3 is TGCAGTGCTAGAGATTTTTCGGACATGCCAACCCCCTACGTGCAGTACTTC. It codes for CSARDFSDMPTPYVQYF.

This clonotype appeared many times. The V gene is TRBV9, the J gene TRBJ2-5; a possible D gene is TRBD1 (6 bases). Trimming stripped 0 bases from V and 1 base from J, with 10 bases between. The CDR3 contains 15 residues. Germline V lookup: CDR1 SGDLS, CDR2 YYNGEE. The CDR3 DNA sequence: TGTGCCAGCAGCGTAGGGACAGATCTCCAAGAGACCCAGTACTTC. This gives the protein CASSVGTDLQETQYF.

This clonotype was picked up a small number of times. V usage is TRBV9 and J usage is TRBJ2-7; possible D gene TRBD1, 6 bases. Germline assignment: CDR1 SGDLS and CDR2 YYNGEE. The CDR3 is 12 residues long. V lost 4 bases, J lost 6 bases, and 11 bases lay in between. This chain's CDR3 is CASSPLTGEQYF. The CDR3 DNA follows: TGTGCCAGCAGCCCACTGACAGGCGAGCAGTACTTC. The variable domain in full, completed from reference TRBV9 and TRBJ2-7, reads DSGVTQTPKHLITATGQRVTLRCSPRSGDLSVYWYQQSLDQGLQFLIQYYNGEERAKGNILERFSAQQFPDLHSELNLSSLELGDSALYFCASSPLTGEQYFGPGTRLTVT.

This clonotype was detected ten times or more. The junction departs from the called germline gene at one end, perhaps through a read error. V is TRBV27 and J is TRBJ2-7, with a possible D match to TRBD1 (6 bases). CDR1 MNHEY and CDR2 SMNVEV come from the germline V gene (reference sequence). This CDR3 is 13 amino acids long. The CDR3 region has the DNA TGCGCCAGCAGCTTCACAGGGACCTACGAGCAGTACTTC. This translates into CASSFTGTYEQYF.

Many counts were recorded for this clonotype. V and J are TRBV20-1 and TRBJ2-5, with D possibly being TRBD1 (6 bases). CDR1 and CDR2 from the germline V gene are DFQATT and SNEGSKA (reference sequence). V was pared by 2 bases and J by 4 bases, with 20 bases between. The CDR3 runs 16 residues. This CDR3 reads CSARPDGEGGRETQYF. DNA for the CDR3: TGCAGTGCTAGACCCGACGGGGAAGGGGGTAGAGAGACCCAGTACTTC.

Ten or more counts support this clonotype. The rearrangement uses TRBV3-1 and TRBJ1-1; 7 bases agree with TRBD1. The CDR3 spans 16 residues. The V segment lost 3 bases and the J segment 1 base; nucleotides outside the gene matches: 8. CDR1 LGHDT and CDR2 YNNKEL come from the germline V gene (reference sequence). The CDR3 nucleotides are TGTGCCAGCAGCCATGGTCGAGGGGGCGCGAACACTGAAGCTTTCTTT. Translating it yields CASSHGRGGANTEAFF.

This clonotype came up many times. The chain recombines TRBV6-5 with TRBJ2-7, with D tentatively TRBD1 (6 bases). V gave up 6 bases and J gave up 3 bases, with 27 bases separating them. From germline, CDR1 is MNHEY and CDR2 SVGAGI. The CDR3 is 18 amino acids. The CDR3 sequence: CASRGLLKDSYANYEQYF. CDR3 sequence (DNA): TGTGCCAGCAGAGGCTTACTCAAGGACAGTTACGCTAACTACGAGCAGTACTTC.

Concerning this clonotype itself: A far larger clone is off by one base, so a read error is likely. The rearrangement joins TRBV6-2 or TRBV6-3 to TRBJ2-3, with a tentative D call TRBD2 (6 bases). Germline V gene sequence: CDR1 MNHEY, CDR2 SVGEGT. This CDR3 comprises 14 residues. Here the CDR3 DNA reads TGTGCCGGCAGTTACAGCGGGTCCACAGATACGCAGTATTTT. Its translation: CAGSYSGSTDTQYF.